This T cell receptor (beta chain) was sequenced during a study of shared clonotypes between healthy human individuals. Across the whole study: Donor ages ranged 18 to 49 years: two women, a few men.

Authors' analysis steps: ImmunoSEQ supplied junction-only sequences lacking quality scores, so filtering was different. The protocol was immunoSEQ multiplex PCR, while the TCRdb copy is restricted to in-frame clones and leaves out a portion. V, J and clone size derive from that table, while D and trimming were established from the DNA sequence. Of roughly 1,100,000 clones in the sample, 60% to 80% are singletons; the top ten hold roughly 1.5%. Per the germline V gene, CDR1 is LNHDA and CDR2 is SQIVND (reference sequence). V was cut by 5 bases and J by 0 bases, with 11 bases left in between. The CDR3 length is 15 residues.

The receptor was derived from a young man in good health. The specimen sequenced was memory CD4+ T cells sorted from blood. The subset here: CD45RA-negative fraction. J is TRBJ2-1 and V is TRBV19; the D is unclear. CDR3 protein: CASSPQLSSYNEQFF. The CDR3 DNA is TGTGCCAGTAGTCCGCAGCTGAGCTCCTACAATGAGCAGTTCTTC.